This is a list of T cell receptor beta chains from one sample in a study of T cells after posttransplantation cyclophosphamide. TCRdb keeps only in-frame clones here, not all; method: immunoSEQ multiplex PCR. Recorded here are roughly 35,000 clones, none singletons. Sequenced sample: PBMCs. Source of these receptors: a woman between 50 and 59 years old in good health and a related stem cell transplant donor. CDR3s include the opening cysteine and the closing phenylalanine or tryptophan. D genes are given only for firm matches. Some rows mark clone size as missing; the rest say once, few, many or name a class of expanded clone.

v_gene	len	d_gene	abundance	j_gene	CDR3nt	CDR3aa
TRBV12-3/TRBV12-4	13	NA	many	TRBJ1-2	TGTGCCAGCAGTTTAACAGGCCCCTATGGCTACACCTTC	CASSLTGPYGYTF
TRBV6-5	15	TRBD1	many	TRBJ1-2	TGTGCCAGCAGCAAAGGAACCGGACAGGGCTATGGCTACACCTTC	CASSKGTGQGYGYTF
TRBV28	12	NA	many	TRBJ2-3	TGTGCCAGCAGACTGAGCACAGATACGCAGTATTTT	CASRLSTDTQYF
TRBV7-2	16	TRBD2	many	TRBJ2-7	TGTGCCAGCAGCTCCCGTCCTAGCGGGAGTAAGTCCGAGCAGTACTTC	CASSSRPSGSKSEQYF
TRBV7-2	14	TRBD1	many	TRBJ1-2	TGTGCCAGCAGCATCGACAGGGGGGACTATGGCTACACCTTC	CASSIDRGDYGYTF
TRBV18	15	TRBD1	many	TRBJ2-1	TGTGCCAGCTCACCACCTGGGCGACAGGGTCCTCCCCGGTTCTTC	CASSPPGRQGPPRFF
TRBV27	16	NA	many	TRBJ1-1	TGTGCCAGCAGTTTAAGTGTAGACAGAATGAACACTGAAGCTTTCTTT	CASSLSVDRMNTEAFF
TRBV5-1	17	TRBD2	few	TRBJ2-2	TGCGCCAGCAGCGGGCCGGGAGCGGGGGCGAACACCGGGGAGCTGTTTTTT	CASSGPGAGANTGELFF
TRBV7-2	13	NA	few	TRBJ1-2	TGTGCCAGCAGCTTAGGGGGGGTTTGGGGCTACACCTTC	CASSLGGVWGYTF
TRBV13	14	NA	many	TRBJ2-2	TGTGCCAGCAGCTCCGGGGACTACACCGGGGAGCTGTTTTTT	CASSSGDYTGELFF
TRBV13	17	TRBD1	many	TRBJ1-3	TGTGCCAGCAGCTCAGCCACAGGGGGACTCTCTGGAAACACCATATATTTT	CASSSATGGLSGNTIYF
TRBV7-3	14	NA	few	TRBJ2-3	TGTGCCAGCAGCTTACAGCGAGCGGCAGATACGCAGTATTTT	CASSLQRAADTQYF
TRBV28	18	NA	many	TRBJ2-1	TGTGCCAGCAGTTTATTTCGGTTGAGGCAGGTTTCCTACAATGAGCAGTTCTTC	CASSLFRLRQVSYNEQFF
TRBV4-1	16	NA	many	TRBJ2-1	TGCGCCAGCAGCCAAGTTCTACTAGCAACAGAGAACGGGCAGTTCTTC	CASSQVLLATENGQFF
TRBV30	14	TRBD1	few	TRBJ1-2	TGTGCCTGGAGAGAAGGGGACAGGGGTAATGGCTACACCTTC	CAWREGDRGNGYTF
TRBV28	13	NA	many	TRBJ1-1	TGTGCCAGCAGTTTAGACAGCTACACTGAAGCTTTCTTT	CASSLDSYTEAFF
TRBV19	13	TRBD1	few	TRBJ1-2	TGTGCCAGTATTGGGAGCAGGGGGTATGGCTACACCTTC	CASIGSRGYGYTF
TRBV6-5	15	NA	many	TRBJ1-5	TGTGCCAGCAGTTACTCGGGCCCCGCCGGACAGCCCCAGCATTTT	CASSYSGPAGQPQHF
TRBV12-3/TRBV12-4	16	TRBD2	many	TRBJ2-7	TGTGCCAGCAGTCCTCCGCGAAGCGGGAGGGCCTACGAGCAGTACTTC	CASSPPRSGRAYEQYF
TRBV9	17	TRBD2	many	TRBJ2-7	TGTGCCAGCAGCGCGGGAGGCGGGACTAGCGCTATCTACGAGCAGTACTTC	CASSAGGGTSAIYEQYF
TRBV28	13	NA	few	TRBJ2-5	TGTGCCAGCAGGCGGGGGCAAGGGGAGACCCAGTACTTC	CASRRGQGETQYF
TRBV27	14	TRBD1	few	TRBJ2-7	TGTGCCAGCAGTTTAACAGGGGGCAGCTACGAGCAGTACTTC	CASSLTGGSYEQYF
TRBV11-3	13	NA	many	TRBJ2-3	TGTGCCAGCAGCTTAGCGGGCACAGATACGCAGTATTTT	CASSLAGTDTQYF
TRBV29-1	14	TRBD1	few	TRBJ2-7	TGCAGCGTTGAAGATGCGGGACAGGGTTCCGAGCAGTACTTC	CSVEDAGQGSEQYF
TRBV12-3/TRBV12-4	15	TRBD1	NA	TRBJ1-5	TGTGCCAGCAGCTCCGACGGACAGGGCAATCAGCCCCAGCATTTT	CASSSDGQGNQPQHF
TRBV7-2	17	TRBD1	NA	TRBJ1-2	TGTGCCAGCAGCTTAGAGCGTACAGGGGGCAGCGGAGATGGCTACACCTTC	CASSLERTGGSGDGYTF
TRBV27	17	NA	many	TRBJ2-1	TGTGCCAGCAGTTCGGTTAGGCAGGGGAGCTCCTACAATGAGCAGTTCTTC	CASSSVRQGSSYNEQFF
TRBV27	14	NA	many	TRBJ2-7	TGTGCCAGCGGGCCGGTGGGGCGGTCCTACGAGCAGTACTTC	CASGPVGRSYEQYF